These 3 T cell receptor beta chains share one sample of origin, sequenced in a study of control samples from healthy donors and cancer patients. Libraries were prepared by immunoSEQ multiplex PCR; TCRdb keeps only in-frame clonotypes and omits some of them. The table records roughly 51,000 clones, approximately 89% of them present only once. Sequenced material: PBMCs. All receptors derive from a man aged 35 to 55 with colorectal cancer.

Here the CDR3 reads CASSLFRGQSYNEQFF. In DNA form, the CDR3 reads TGTGCCAGCAGCTTGTTCCGCGGCCAGTCCTACAATGAGCAGTTCTTC. The rearrangement joins TRBV5-8 to TRBJ2-1, with D uncertain. Germline V lookup: CDR1 SGHTS, CDR2 YDEGEE. V shed 1 base and J shed 1 base, with 12 bases lying between them. The CDR3 consists of 16 residues. Using reference TRBV5-8 and TRBJ2-1 for the parts outside the CDR3, the full variable domain is EAGVTQSPTHLIKTRGQQATLRCSPISGHTSVYWYQQALGLGLQFLLWYDEGEERNRGNFPPRFSGRQFPNYSSELNVNALELEDSALYLCASSLFRGQSYNEQFFGPGTRLTVL.

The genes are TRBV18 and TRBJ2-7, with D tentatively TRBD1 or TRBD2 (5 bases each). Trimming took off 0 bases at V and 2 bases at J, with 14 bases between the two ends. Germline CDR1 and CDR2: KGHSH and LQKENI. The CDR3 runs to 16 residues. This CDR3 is CASSPPQSGTTYEQYF. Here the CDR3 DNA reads TGTGCCAGCTCACCACCGCAATCAGGGACGACCTACGAGCAGTACTTC.

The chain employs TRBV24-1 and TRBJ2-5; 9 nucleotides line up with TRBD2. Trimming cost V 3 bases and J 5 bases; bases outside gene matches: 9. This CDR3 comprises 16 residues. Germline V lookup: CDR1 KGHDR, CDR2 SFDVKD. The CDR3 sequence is CATSDPTGLAGETQYF. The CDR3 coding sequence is TGTGCCACCAGTGATCCTACGGGACTAGCAGGGGAGACCCAGTACTTC.